The source of this T cell receptor (beta chain) is a study of blood T cells in healthy people across ages. Study in general: With template switching, about one barcoded beta molecule was captured per two T cells.

Points on this clonotype: What it recognizes is unknown.

A second PCR, run for about 7 to 12 cycles, used a sample-barcoded 5' primer plus a J-beta primer mix. Each single sample gave us at least 2.5 million CDR3-containing paired-end reads. TCRdb reanalysed the 5' RACE reads using MiXCR and keeps one entry per CDR3 protein. The table has some 1,800,000 distinct CDR3 sequences, roughly two fifths seen once; the top ten hold around 23%. Around 9.4 milliliters was the volume of peripheral blood drawn from each donor. Overall study findings and caveats: Researchers report that TCR beta diversity correlated strongly with naive T cell percentage.

This sequence was found in a human donor in good health. Material for sequencing was blood.

The CDR3 bases are TGTGCCAGCAGCCGTAGCAATCCTGGACAGGCCGGCGAGCAGTACTTC. Amino acid sequence: CASSRSNPGQAGEQYF. This sequence joins TRBV11-3 and TRBJ2-1; 7 bases agree with TRBD1. The DNA end is more similar to TRBJ2-7, so the J call may be wrong. CDR1 SGHNT and CDR2 YENEEA come from the germline V gene. There are 16 residues in the CDR3.